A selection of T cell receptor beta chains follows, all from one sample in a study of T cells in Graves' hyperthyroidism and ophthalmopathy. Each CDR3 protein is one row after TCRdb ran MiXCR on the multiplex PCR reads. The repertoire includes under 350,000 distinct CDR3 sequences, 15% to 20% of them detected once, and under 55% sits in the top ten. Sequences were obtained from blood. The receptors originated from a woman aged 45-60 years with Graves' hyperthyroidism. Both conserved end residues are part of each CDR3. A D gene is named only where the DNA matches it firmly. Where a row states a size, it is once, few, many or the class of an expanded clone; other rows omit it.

TGTGCCAGTATGGGGGGCAAGGATCAGCCCCAGCATTTT | CASMGGKDQPQHF | TRBV19 | NA | NA | TRBJ1-5
TGTGCCAGCAGCACCCGGGGGAACACTGAAGCTTTCTTT | CASSTRGNTEAFF | TRBV6-1 | NA | NA | TRBJ1-1
TGTGCCAGCAGGCCTAGGGGAGAGACCCAGTACTTC | CASRPRGETQYF | TRBV2 | many | NA | TRBJ2-5
TGTGCCAGCAGCCATTCTTTCGGGAGGGGCAATGAGCAGTTCTTC | CASSHSFGRGNEQFF | TRBV14 | NA | TRBD2 | TRBJ2-1
TGTGCCAGCAGTTTTCCTTGGGGAGGGGGGTCCTACGAGCAGTACTTC | CASSFPWGGGSYEQYF | TRBV28 | many | NA | TRBJ2-7
TGTGCCAGCAGTCCACGGGGGGTTTTCCCTGAAGCTTTCTTT | CASSPRGVFPEAFF | TRBV12-3/TRBV12-4 | many | NA | TRBJ1-1
TGCAGTGCTAGAGATGAGACAGGGGTAGGCAATCAGCCCCAGCATTTT | CSARDETGVGNQPQHF | TRBV20-1 | many | TRBD1 | TRBJ1-5
TGTGCCAGCAGCGTGAGGGGTCTGGACAATGAGCAGTTCTTC | CASSVRGLDNEQFF | TRBV9 | NA | NA | TRBJ2-1
TGTGCCACCACGACCGAACCAGCAATCCAAGAGACCCAGTACTTC | CATTTEPAIQETQYF | TRBV2 | few | NA | TRBJ2-5
TGTGCCAGCAGCTTAGCAACAGGGGACTCCTACGAGCAGTACTTC | CASSLATGDSYEQYF | TRBV7-2 | NA | TRBD1 | TRBJ2-7
TGCAGCGTTTCGGGACTAGCGGGGACTTACACCGGGGAGCTGTTTTTT | CSVSGLAGTYTGELFF | TRBV29-1 | NA | TRBD2 | TRBJ2-2
TGTGCCAGTAGTAGACAGGGGAGTTCGAACACTGAAGCTTTCTTT | CASSRQGSSNTEAFF | TRBV19 | many | TRBD1 | TRBJ1-1
TGTGCCAGCACCAGGGACCGTGAGGGCTACACCTTC | CASTRDREGYTF | TRBV6-1 | few | NA | TRBJ1-2
TGTGCCAGCAGTAAGTCGACAAGGGATGGCTACACCTTC | CASSKSTRDGYTF | TRBV12-3/TRBV12-4 | NA | NA | TRBJ1-2
TGCAGCGTTGGGCTTGGACTGACGAACACCGGGGAGCTGTTTTTT | CSVGLGLTNTGELFF | TRBV29-1 | few | NA | TRBJ2-2
TGCAGTGCTAGAATCGCGAATAGCGGGAATGAGCAGTTCTTC | CSARIANSGNEQFF | TRBV20-1 | few | TRBD2 | TRBJ2-1
TGTGCCAGCAGTTTAACGGGGTCCGGGGAGCTGTTTTTT | CASSLTGSGELFF | TRBV27 | many | NA | TRBJ2-2
TGTGCCAGCAGCTTGACAGGGTCTGGGAATGAGCAGTTCTTC | CASSLTGSGNEQFF | TRBV7-3 | NA | TRBD1 | TRBJ2-1
TGTGCCAGCAGTTTTAACACAGATACGCAGTATTTT | CASSFNTDTQYF | TRBV28 | many | NA | TRBJ2-3
TGCGCCAGCAGCTTGCACCTAGCGGGGGATGCAGATACGCAGTATTTT | CASSLHLAGDADTQYF | TRBV5-1 | few | TRBD2 | TRBJ2-3
TGTGCCAGCACCTTAGGGTCCCAAGAGACCCAGCACTTC | CASTLGSQETQHF | TRBV12-3/TRBV12-4 | NA | NA | TRBJ2-5
TGTGCCAGCAGTTTATCGCCTAGCGGGAGTGTTAGGTGGACAGATACGCAGTATTTT | CASSLSPSGSVRWTDTQYF | TRBV27 | many | TRBD2 | TRBJ2-3
TGTGCCAGCAGTTCTTTAGCGGGAGGGTTCTACGAGCAGTACTTC | CASSSLAGGFYEQYF | TRBV27 | many | TRBD2 | TRBJ2-7
TGTGCCAGCAGTGAATCCAGGGGACATCAGCCCCAGCATTTT | CASSESRGHQPQHF | TRBV2 | few | NA | TRBJ1-5
TGTGCCAGCAGTGTTCCGGGACAGATGAACACTGAAGCTTTCTTT | CASSVPGQMNTEAFF | TRBV12-3/TRBV12-4 | NA | TRBD1 | TRBJ1-1
TGTGCCAGCAGTTTAAGCGGGGGCCCCGCGGGAGAGACCCAGTACTTC | CASSLSGGPAGETQYF | TRBV12-3/TRBV12-4 | NA | TRBD2 | TRBJ2-5
TGCGCCAGCACCCGGACAGGGGGAACAGATACGCAGTATTTT | CASTRTGGTDTQYF | TRBV5-1 | many | TRBD1 | TRBJ2-3
TGTGCCAGCAGTTTATCTAGCGGGGTAGCCTACGAGCAGTACTTC | CASSLSSGVAYEQYF | TRBV27 | many | TRBD2 | TRBJ2-7
TGCGCCAGCAGCCCAGCTTCGAGGGTGGGCACTGAAGCTTTCTTT | CASSPASRVGTEAFF | TRBV4-1 | few | NA | TRBJ1-1
TGTGCCACCAGCAGAGCTCGACTAGCAGCAGAGACCCAGTACTTC | CATSRARLAAETQYF | TRBV15 | many | TRBD2 | TRBJ2-5
TGTGCCAGCAGTGAAGCGTCGACTCCGGGAGGACCCGGGGAGCTGTTTTTT | CASSEASTPGGPGELFF | TRBV2 | NA | TRBD2 | TRBJ2-2
TGTGCCAGCAGCTTCCCGGAAAAACAGGGTCGACCCCTCCACTTT | CASSFPEKQGRPLHF | TRBV13 | NA | NA | TRBJ1-6
TGCGCCAGCAGCCCGGGACAGGGGGCGAGTTCAAATGAGCAGTTCTTC | CASSPGQGASSNEQFF | TRBV5-1 | NA | TRBD1 | TRBJ2-1
TGTGCCAGCAGCTTTATGGGACTAGCGGGAGAGACCCAGTACTTC | CASSFMGLAGETQYF | TRBV7-2 | many | TRBD2 | TRBJ2-5
TGTGCCAGCAGCCCCGGGACAGGGGTTACTGGGGCCAACGTCCTGACTTTC | CASSPGTGVTGANVLTF | TRBV11-3 | NA | TRBD1 | TRBJ2-6
TGTGCCACCAGTGATTCCGGGCCTCACATGACCACAGATACGCAGTATTTT | CATSDSGPHMTTDTQYF | TRBV24-1 | many | NA | TRBJ2-3
TGTGCCAGCTCACCAAGAGGACCTACTAGCACAGATACGCAGTATTTT | CASSPRGPTSTDTQYF | TRBV18 | NA | NA | TRBJ2-3
TGTGCCAGCAGCTTATATCCGGGACAGGCCGGATATGGCTACACCTTC | CASSLYPGQAGYGYTF | TRBV7-2 | few | TRBD1 | TRBJ1-2
TGTGCCAGCGCCTTAGGAGCGGGGGTAACAGATACGCAGTATTTT | CASALGAGVTDTQYF | TRBV2 | few | TRBD2 | TRBJ2-3
TGTGCCAGCAGTTACTCGAGAGGCTATGAGCAGTTCTTC | CASSYSRGYEQFF | TRBV6-6 | NA | NA | TRBJ2-1
TGTGCCAGCAGTTCCTCTGGAGGGGCCAATTCACCCCTCCACTTT | CASSSSGGANSPLHF | TRBV27 | few | NA | TRBJ1-6
TGTGCCAGCGGTAGGACAGGGGTCGTCACTGAAGCTTTCTTT | CASGRTGVVTEAFF | TRBV2 | NA | TRBD1 | TRBJ1-1
TGCGCCAGCAGCCCAGACCTTACAGGGGATGAAGCTTTCTTT | CASSPDLTGDEAFF | TRBV5-1 | many | TRBD1 | TRBJ1-1
TGCAGTGCTTGGCTAGCTGACGAGCAGTACTTC | CSAWLADEQYF | TRBV20-1 | few | NA | TRBJ2-7
TGTGCCAGCAGTTCAGTGGGACAGCGCCCCCGCTCTGGGGCCAACGTCCTGACTTTC | CASSSVGQRPRSGANVLTF | TRBV12-3/TRBV12-4 | NA | TRBD1 | TRBJ2-6
TGTGCCAGTAGTATTGAAACAGGGGAGACCGGGGAGCTGTTTTTT | CASSIETGETGELFF | TRBV19 | NA | TRBD1 | TRBJ2-2
TGTGCCAGCTCAGAGGGGAACACCGGGGAGCTGTTTTTT | CASSEGNTGELFF | TRBV18 | NA | NA | TRBJ2-2
TGTGCCAGCAGCCAAAACACAGGGGATACGCAGTATTTT | CASSQNTGDTQYF | TRBV14 | few | NA | TRBJ2-3
TGTGCCAGCAGGGACAGGGGCTATGGCTACACCTTC | CASRDRGYGYTF | TRBV2 | many | TRBD1 | TRBJ1-2
TGCGCCAGCAGCTTGGTGGCAGCAGGGACCGGGGAGCTGTTTTTT | CASSLVAAGTGELFF | TRBV5-1 | many | NA | TRBJ2-2
TGTGCCAGCACCACGCCCCGGACAGGGGGCGTGAACACTGAAGCTTTCTTT | CASTTPRTGGVNTEAFF | TRBV2 | few | TRBD1 | TRBJ1-1
TGTGCCAGCAGTTTAAACAGGGAGAATGAGCAGTTCTTC | CASSLNRENEQFF | TRBV12-3/TRBV12-4 | many | NA | TRBJ2-1
TGTGCCTGGAGCCAGGGGCAGGAGTCTGAAGCTTTCTTT | CAWSQGQESEAFF | TRBV30 | NA | NA | TRBJ1-1
TGTGCTAGTGGTTTGCTCCAAGGCGGACAGGTCTACTATGGCTACACCTTC | CASGLLQGGQVYYGYTF | TRBV12-5 | many | TRBD1 | TRBJ1-2
TGCGCCAGCAGCTTGAACTCCTTCTCTACAGGTTGGGGCACTGAAGCTTTCTTT | CASSLNSFSTGWGTEAFF | TRBV5-1 | many | NA | TRBJ1-1
TGTGCCGTCACAGCGGGTCTAGCGTCCACCGGGGAGCTGTTTTTT | CAVTAGLASTGELFF | TRBV15 | few | NA | TRBJ2-2
TGCGCCAGCAGCTTGGATGGGACAGGGCTACTCAACACTGAAGCTTTCTTT | CASSLDGTGLLNTEAFF | TRBV5-1 | NA | TRBD1 | TRBJ1-1
TGTGCCATCAGTGCGGGGCCCTACAATGAGCAGTTCTTC | CAISAGPYNEQFF | TRBV10-3 | NA | NA | TRBJ2-1
TGCAGTGCCAGTAGGGGTGTGGACACTGAAGCTTTCTTT | CSASRGVDTEAFF | TRBV20-1 | NA | NA | TRBJ1-1